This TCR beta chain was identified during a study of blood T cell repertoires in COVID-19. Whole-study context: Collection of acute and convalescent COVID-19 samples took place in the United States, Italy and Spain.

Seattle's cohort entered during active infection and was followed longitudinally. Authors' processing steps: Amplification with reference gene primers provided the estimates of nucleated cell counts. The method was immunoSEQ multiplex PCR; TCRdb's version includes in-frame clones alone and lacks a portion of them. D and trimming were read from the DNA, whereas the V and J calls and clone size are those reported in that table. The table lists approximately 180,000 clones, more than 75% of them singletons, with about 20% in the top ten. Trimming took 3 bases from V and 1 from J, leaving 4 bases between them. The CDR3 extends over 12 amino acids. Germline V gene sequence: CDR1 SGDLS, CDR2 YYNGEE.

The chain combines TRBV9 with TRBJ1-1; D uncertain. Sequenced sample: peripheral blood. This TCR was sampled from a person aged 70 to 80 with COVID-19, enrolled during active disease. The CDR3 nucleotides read TGTGCCAGCAGCGCGGGGAACACTGAAGCTTTCTTT. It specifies CASSAGNTEAFF.